One and the same sample provided the 22 T cell receptor beta chains below, sequenced in a study of T cell responses to AZD1222 COVID-19 vaccine. Profiling relied on immunoSEQ multiplex PCR, and the TCRdb table lists in-frame clones only, not all of them. This table holds more than 100,000 clones, about 87% found once. Sequenced here: peripheral blood, sampled on day 0 of AZD1222 vaccination. These TCRs come from an adult in good health.

The chain employs TRBV15 and TRBJ2-7, with a weak D call TRBD1 (5 bases). V was shortened by 0 bases and J by 7 bases, with 16 bases between the two germline ends. The germline V gene has CDR1 LNHNV and CDR2 YYDKDF (reference sequence). This CDR3 contains 15 residues. The CDR3 region is CATSRDRGRAQEQYF. CDR3 DNA: TGTGCCACCAGCAGAGATAGGGGCAGGGCTCAGGAGCAGTACTTC.

The chain employs TRBV5-1 and TRBJ1-6; D is undetermined. Germline V gene data show CDR1 as SGHRS and CDR2 as YFSETQ. The CDR3 is 16 residues long. Trimming stripped 0 bases from V and 7 bases from J, with 14 bases between. The DNA for the CDR3 is TGCGCCAGCAGCTTGGGGCAGCTAGGTCGGAATTCACCCCTCCACTTT. This encodes CASSLGQLGRNSPLHF. Full variable domain (missing parts from reference TRBV5-1 and TRBJ1-6): KAGVTQTPRYLIKTRGQQVTLSCSPISGHRSVSWYQQTPGQGLQFLFEYFSETQRNKGNFPGRFSGRQFSNSRSEMNVSTLELGDSALYLCASSLGQLGRNSPLHFGNGTRLTVT.

V gene TRBV5-5 combines with J gene TRBJ1-1; tentative D call: TRBD1 (6 bases). Germline values: CDR1 SGHKS, CDR2 YYEKEE (reference sequence). V lost 1 base and J 4 bases, leaving 8 bases between the germline ends. This CDR3 spans 13 amino acids. DNA of the CDR3: TGTGCCAGCAGCTTGCTAGGGGGCACTGAAGCTTTCTTT. Translation: CASSLLGGTEAFF.

This clone was counted between two and nine times. The chain has TRBV6-4 and TRBJ2-2, with D possibly being TRBD2 (6 bases). From germline, CDR1 is MRHNA and CDR2 SNTAGT. There are 14 residues in the CDR3. With 6 bases removed from V and 1 base from J, the gap between germline ends came to 9 bases. The CDR3 DNA is TGTGCCAGCAGGCCCGGGGGGAACACCGGGGAGCTGTTTTTT. It encodes CASRPGGNTGELFF.

Only a few counts were recorded for this clone. The chain carries TRBV5-4 and TRBJ1-1; D is unclear. CDR1 is SGHNT and CDR2 is YYREEE in the germline V gene (reference sequence). This CDR3 is built from 13 residues. The V end lost 1 base, the J end lost 7 bases, and 11 bases lay between the germline ends. The CDR3, as DNA: TGTGCCAGCAGCTTGCAGCCAGGCGGTGAAGCTTTCTTT. It translates to CASSLQPGGEAFF.

This chain uses TRBV28 with TRBJ2-7; TRBD1 or TRBD2 may be the D gene (5 bases each). The length of the CDR3 is 12 residues. Germline lookup yields CDR1 MDHEN and CDR2 SYDVKM. Between the trimmed V and J ends, which lost 7 bases and 6 bases, there was a span of 13 bases. CDR3 DNA sequence: TGTGCCAGCATTAGGGGTGGAGGCGAGCAGTACTTC. Translation gives CASIRGGGEQYF. Looking up the rest from reference TRBV28 and TRBJ2-7 gives the full variable domain: DVKVTQSSRYLVKRTGEKVFLECVQDMDHENMFWYRQDPGLGLRLIYFSYDVKMKEKGDIPEGYSVSREKKERFSLILESASTNQTSMYLCASIRGGGEQYFGPGTRLTVT.

The chain joins TRBV7-9 to TRBJ1-6, with a tentative D call TRBD1 (6 bases). Trimming took 4 bases from V and 14 from J, leaving 15 bases between them. The CDR3 extends over 13 amino acids. CDR1 and CDR2 (germline): SEHNR, FQNEAQ (reference sequence). The CDR3 protein is CASSSGGGGTLHF. The CDR3 DNA is TGTGCCAGCAGCTCCGGGGGCGGGGGGACCCTCCACTTT. Based on the CDR3 plus reference TRBV7-9 and TRBJ1-6, the full variable domain is DTGVSQNPRHKITKRGQNVTFRCDPISEHNRLYWYRQTLGQGPEFLTYFQNEAQLEKSRLLSDRFSAERPKGSFSTLEIQRTEQGDSAMYLCASSSGGGGTLHFGNGTRLTVT.

The sample holds one count of this clone. The V gene is TRBV29-1, the J gene TRBJ2-2; D possibly corresponds to TRBD1 (6 bases). CDR1 and CDR2 (germline): SQVTM, ANQGSEA. This CDR3 is 13 amino acids long. Trimming removed 6 bases from V and 3 bases from J, with 11 bases in between. The CDR3 bases are TGCAGCGTGTCACAGGGTTACACCGGGGAGCTGTTTTTT. It encodes CSVSQGYTGELFF.

The rearrangement joins TRBV2 to TRBJ1-2; 8 bases map to TRBD1. CDR1 is SNHLY, CDR2 FYNNEI, per germline. V lost 7 bases and J lost 1; bases outside the gene matches: 5. The length of the CDR3 is 14 residues. CDR3 DNA sequence: TGTGCCAGCACAGGCAGGGGGCTTAACTATGGCTACACCTTC. Its protein is CASTGRGLNYGYTF.

The V and J genes are TRBV4-1 and TRBJ2-5, with D uncertain. Germline V lookup: CDR1 MGHRA, CDR2 YSYEKL. Trimming removed 4 bases at V and 2 bases at J, with 8 bases between. This CDR3 has 13 amino acids. CDR3 residues: CASSPPEQETQYF. The CDR3 DNA sequence: TGCGCCAGCAGCCCTCCGGAGCAAGAGACCCAGTACTTC.

Worth noting for this clone: This same CDR3 is encoded by further DNA sequences in the sample. This chain connects TRBV6-2 or TRBV6-3 to TRBJ1-1; no clear D gene. The CDR3 runs 14 residues. The germline gives CDR1 MNHEY, CDR2 SVGEGT. Trimming removed 0 bases from V and 1 base from J, with 6 bases in between. This CDR3 is CASSYSGGNTEAFF. DNA for the CDR3: TGTGCCAGCAGTTACTCAGGAGGGAACACTGAAGCTTTCTTT.

The CDR3 coding sequence is TGTGCCAGCAGCCAGGACAGGGGGAACACTGAAGCTTTCTTT. Residues: CASSQDRGNTEAFF. The chain couples TRBV3-1 (or the pseudogene TRBV3-2) to TRBJ1-1, with 9 bases fitting TRBD1. V was clipped by 3 bases and J by 1 base; unmatched bases: 0. Germline V gene lookup returns CDR1 LGHDT and CDR2 YNNKEL (reference sequence). The CDR3 runs 14 residues.

This chain joins TRBV6-5 and TRBJ1-6; TRBD1 might be the D (6 bases). The CDR3 has 14 residues. In germline, CDR1 is MNHEY, CDR2 SVGAGI. Trimming left V 5 bases short and J 7 bases short, with 12 bases between. The CDR3, as DNA: TGTGCCAGCAGTCAGGACAGCCCCAATTCACCCCTCCACTTT. Protein: CASSQDSPNSPLHF.

This chain joins TRBV15 and TRBJ2-7; TRBD1 aligns across 7 bases. V gave up 0 bases and J gave up 3 bases; unmatched junction bases: 2. Germline lookup yields CDR1 LNHNV and CDR2 YYDKDF (reference sequence). The CDR3 extends over 14 amino acids. The CDR3 sequence is CATSREGGNYEQYF. DNA of the CDR3: TGTGCCACCAGCAGAGAAGGGGGCAACTACGAGCAGTACTTC. Using reference TRBV15 and TRBJ2-7 for the parts outside the CDR3, the full variable domain is DAMVIQNPRYQVTQFGKPVTLSCSQTLNHNVMYWYQQKSSQAPKLLFHYYDKDFNNEADTPDNFQSRRPNTSFCFLDIRSPGLGDTAMYLCATSREGGNYEQYFGPGTRLTVT.

The gene calls are TRBV23-1 and TRBJ1-6; D might be TRBD1 (6 bases). TRBV23-1 is designated an ORF whose function remains uncertain. The CDR3 loop spans 17 amino acids. Deletions cut 0 bases from V and 4 bases from J, with 13 bases between. As DNA, the CDR3 is TGCGCCAGCAGTCAATCTCGGGCAGGGGCATATAATTCACCCCTCCACTTT. This gives the protein CASSQSRAGAYNSPLHF.

V usage is TRBV5-1 and J usage is TRBJ2-1, with 7 bases fitting TRBD1. Unmatched junction bases numbered 0, after V lost 3 bases and J lost 6 bases. CDR1 and CDR2 from the germline V gene are SGHRS and YFSETQ. CDR3 length equals 12 residues. CDR3 in amino acids: CASSWTGNEQFF. Written as DNA, the CDR3 is TGCGCCAGCAGCTGGACAGGCAATGAGCAGTTCTTC. The entire variable domain, with the rest obtained from reference TRBV5-1 and TRBJ2-1, is as follows: KAGVTQTPRYLIKTRGQQVTLSCSPISGHRSVSWYQQTPGQGLQFLFEYFSETQRNKGNFPGRFSGRQFSNSRSEMNVSTLELGDSALYLCASSWTGNEQFFGPGTRLTVL.

The rearrangement links TRBV10-3 to TRBJ2-2; 8 nucleotides agree with TRBD1. The CDR3 runs 14 residues. CDR1 and CDR2 from the germline V gene are ENHRY and SYGVKD. V gave up 5 bases and J gave up 4 bases; unmatched junction bases: 3. In DNA, the CDR3 is TGTGCCATCAGTCTAACAGGGGGCACCGGGGAGCTGTTTTTT. Protein: CAISLTGGTGELFF.

This chain links TRBV7-2 with TRBJ1-5; D possibly corresponds to TRBD1 (5 bases). The V and J ends lost 1 base and 4 bases respectively, with 8 bases between them. The germline V gene encodes CDR1 SGHTA and CDR2 FQGNSA. The CDR3 is 14 residues long. DNA of the CDR3: TGTGCCAGCAGCTTAGGGACACCAAATCAGCCCCAGCATTTT. It translates to CASSLGTPNQPQHF.

CDR3 in DNA: TGTGCCAGCGGAGTGAGACAGGGGCAGGATCAGCCCCAGCATTTT. Its protein product is CASGVRQGQDQPQHF. The chain uses TRBV7-2 and TRBJ1-5; the match to TRBD1 covers 8 bases. The germline CDR1 and CDR2 sequences are SGHTA and FQGNSA. The J segment lost 5 bases and the V segment lost 8 bases, leaving 11 bases of the junction unmatched. The CDR3 length is 15 residues.

This chain links TRBV7-3 with TRBJ1-2; no clear D. Trimming shortened V by 2 bases and J by 2 bases, and 6 bases separated the two germline ends. The germline V gene has CDR1 SGHTA and CDR2 FQGTGA. The CDR3 is made up of 13 amino acids. The CDR3, as DNA: TGTGCCAGCAGCTTAGCAGAGAACTATGGCTACACCTTC. Protein: CASSLAENYGYTF.

The V gene is TRBV28, the J gene TRBJ1-1; 9 bases are shared with TRBD1. The CDR3 is made up of 14 amino acids. V was clipped by 5 bases and J by 5 bases; unmatched bases: 6. Germline lookup yields CDR1 MDHEN and CDR2 SYDVKM. The chain's CDR3 is CASSTQGARTEAFF. The DNA for the CDR3 is TGTGCCAGCAGTACACAGGGGGCGAGAACTGAAGCTTTCTTT.

The rearrangement joins TRBV18 to TRBJ1-1, with TRBD1 identical over 9 bases. The ends lost 8 bases at V and 3 bases at J; junction bases unmatched: 4. The CDR3 is made up of 13 amino acids. Germline CDR1 KGHSH, CDR2 LQKENI. The DNA for the CDR3 is TGTGCCAGCGGACAGGGGCTGTACACTGAAGCTTTCTTT. Amino acid sequence: CASGQGLYTEAFF. Based on the CDR3 plus reference TRBV18 and TRBJ1-1, the full variable domain is NAGVMQNPRHLVRRRGQEARLRCSPMKGHSHVYWYRQLPEEGLKFMVYLQKENIIDESGMPKERFSAEFPKEGPSILRIQQVVRGDSAAYFCASGQGLYTEAFFGQGTRLTVV.